The 19 T cell receptor beta chains listed next were all sequenced from one sample in a study of blood T cells in healthy people across ages (dated by TCRdb to 2013 to 2016). The library was made by 5' RACE. The sequencer listed for this sample is Illumina HiSeq 2500. The second PCR ran for roughly 7 to 12 cycles and used a J-beta primer mix along with a sample-barcoded 5' primer. TCRdb ran its own pipeline on the public reads, namely fastp trimming at Q25 and MiXCR clone calling, and kept in-frame beta chains. Merged by CDR3 protein, the rows form single entries marked with the most common genes and DNA. The sample table contains about 970,000 distinct CDR3 sequences; only one count was recorded for roughly 50% of them. Together, the top ten hold around a fifth of the sample. The sample comprised blood. The receptors derive from a woman between 55 and 75 years old in good health.

In its sample, this clonotype was seen a few times. The chain couples TRBV14 to TRBJ2-7, with D hard to call. This CDR3 is 11 amino acids long. Germline assignment: CDR1 SGHDN and CDR2 FVKESK. V was shortened by 1 base and J by 7 bases, with 5 bases between the two germline ends. In DNA form, the CDR3 reads TGTGCCAGCAGCCAAGGGATTGAGCAGTACTTC. This codes for CASSQGIEQYF.

The genes are TRBV12-3 or TRBV12-4 and TRBJ2-7; possibly TRBD2 for D (6 bases). TRBJ2-5 matches the DNA end more closely, so the J call is doubtful. The CDR3 has 15 residues. This chain's CDR3 is CASNRRGNEKETQYF. DNA of the CDR3: TGTGCCAGCAACCGGCGGGGAAATGAGAAAGAGACCCAGTACTTC.

V is TRBV4-2 and J is TRBJ2-3; the match to TRBD1 covers 8 bases. With 0 bases clipped from V and 5 bases from J, the junction kept 10 bases outside the gene matches. The CDR3 sequence is 17 residues long. Germline V gene sequence: CDR1 LGHNA, CDR2 YNFKEQ. The CDR3 reads CASSQDPGGGPRDTQYF. The DNA of the CDR3 is TGTGCCAGCAGCCAAGACCCAGGGGGCGGTCCTCGAGATACGCAGTATTTT.

J is TRBJ2-1 and V is TRBV7-9; no reliable D call. The J call may be wrong; the DNA end is better matched by TRBJ2-7. Per germline, CDR1 SEHNR and CDR2 FQNEAQ (reference sequence). The CDR3 consists of 12 residues. The CDR3 nucleotides read TGTGCCAGCAGCTCCGTAATCTCCGAGCAGTACTTC. Translation gives CASSSVISEQYF.

The rearrangement links TRBV11-2 to TRBJ2-7; no clear D. CDR3 size: 15 residues. Trimming took off 4 bases at V and 0 bases at J, with 13 bases between the two ends. Germline V lookup: CDR1 SGHAT, CDR2 FQNNGV. The CDR3 is CASSCSDSGSYEQYF. As DNA, the CDR3 is TGTGCCAGCAGCTGCTCCGACTCGGGCTCCTACGAGCAGTACTTC.

This chain connects TRBV20-1 to TRBJ2-3; TRBD1 aligns across 8 bases. Losses at the gene ends were 3 bases for V and 6 bases for J; bases not matched to a gene: 5. The V gene's germline CDR1 is DFQATT and CDR2 SNEGSKA (reference sequence). This CDR3 comprises 13 residues. For the CDR3, the DNA is TGCAGTGCTAGTCCCCAGGGGGCCGATACGCAGTATTTT. Translation gives CSASPQGADTQYF.

In this sample, this clonotype turned up a few times. J is TRBJ1-5 and V is TRBV25-1; a weak D match, TRBD1 (6 bases). Trimming shortened V by 5 bases and J by 9 bases, and 17 bases separated the two germline ends. In germline, CDR1 is MGHDK, CDR2 SYGVNS. The CDR3 length is 14 residues. This CDR3 reads CASSPTGSGGPQHF. The CDR3, as DNA: TGTGCCAGCAGTCCAACAGGGTCCGGAGGGCCCCAGCATTTT.

The chain joins TRBV20-1 to TRBJ1-2; no reliable D call. Between the trimmed V and J ends, which lost 7 bases and 2 bases, there was a span of 14 bases. Germline V gene lookup returns CDR1 DFQATT and CDR2 SNEGSKA (reference sequence). This CDR3 comprises 13 residues. The CDR3 nucleotides read TGCAGTGTAACGTTGGGAGGGAACTATGGCTACACCTTC. Amino acid sequence: CSVTLGGNYGYTF.

This clonotype showed up just a few times. The chain couples TRBV29-1 to TRBJ2-1; 8 positions match TRBD2. Germline CDR1 is SQVTM and CDR2 is ANQGSEA. The length of the CDR3 is 12 residues. V lost 4 bases to trimming and J lost 9 bases; unmatched junction nucleotides: 5. The CDR3 reads CSVVGSGGEQFF. The CDR3 DNA is TGCAGCGTTGTAGGAAGCGGGGGTGAGCAGTTCTTC.

As regards this clonotype: A junction end diverges from the germline sequence, so it may reflect a read error. The genes are TRBV7-2 and TRBJ2-1; 11 bases agree with TRBD2. The length of the CDR3 is 15 residues. The germline V gene encodes CDR1 SGHTA and CDR2 FQGNSA. Written as DNA, the CDR3 is TGTGCCAGCAGCGTTAGCGGGAGGGCTTACAATAAGCAGTTCTTC. Protein product: CASSVSGRAYNKQFF.

This clonotype was detected many times. The chain combines TRBV18 with TRBJ2-7; no clear D. Trimming removed 3 bases at V and 3 bases at J, with 6 bases between. Germline CDR1 is KGHSH and CDR2 is LQKENI. The CDR3 runs 12 residues. The CDR3 is CASSPGNYEQYF. The CDR3 DNA follows: TGTGCCAGCTCACCCGGAAACTACGAGCAGTACTTC.

Remarks on this clonotype: A single base separates this from a much larger clone, so it may be a read error. The rearrangement links TRBV29-1 to TRBJ2-7; a possible D gene is TRBD2 (6 bases). The CDR3 contains 16 residues. Per the germline V gene, CDR1 is SQVTM and CDR2 is ANQGSEA. V lost 7 bases and J lost 7, with 29 bases in between. CDR3 coding DNA: TGCAGCGCCCGTCGACTAGTTTCCAGCTCCTACAATGAGCAGTACTTC. This codes for CSARRLVSSSYNEQYF.

The rearrangement links TRBV7-6 to TRBJ2-7; D is perhaps TRBD1 (5 bases). The length of the CDR3 is 13 residues. With 4 bases removed from V and 2 bases from J, the gap between germline ends came to 9 bases. Per germline, CDR1 SGHVS and CDR2 FNYEAQ. For the CDR3, the DNA is TGTGCCAGCAGCTCCGGACACCCCTACGAGCAGTACTTC. This encodes CASSSGHPYEQYF.

The V and J genes are TRBV21-1 and TRBJ2-1; TRBD2, the table's D call, lacks a check against the DNA. TRBV21-1 represents a pseudogene. The CDR3 has 15 amino acids. This CDR3 reads CASAPVSGKRNEQFF. The CDR3 DNA sequence: TGTGCCAGCGCCCCGGTCAGCGGGAAGAGGAATGAGCAGTTCTTC.

V and J are TRBV6-1 and TRBJ2-7; D remains ambiguous. CDR1 MNHNS and CDR2 SASEGT come from the germline V gene. Trimming removed 2 bases from V and 0 bases from J, with 8 bases in between. This CDR3 spans 14 amino acids. The CDR3 DNA reads TGTGCCAGCAGTGAAACATTCCTCTCCTACGAGCAGTACTTC. Translating gives CASSETFLSYEQYF.

V is TRBV20-1 and J is TRBJ2-3; D not certain. V was trimmed by 7 bases and J by 6 bases, leaving 11 bases between them. Germline CDR1 DFQATT, CDR2 SNEGSKA (reference sequence). The CDR3 totals 11 residues. Written as DNA, the CDR3 is TGCAGTGGATTGTCGGGCGATACGCAGTATTTT. Translated, it gives CSGLSGDTQYF.

The chain carries TRBV7-2 and TRBJ1-2; the match to TRBD1 covers 9 bases. The CDR3 is 17 residues long. Looked up from germline, CDR1 is SGHTA and CDR2 is FQGNSA. V lost 5 bases to trimming and J lost 3 bases; unmatched junction nucleotides: 13. The CDR3 DNA is TGTGCCAGCAGCCCGGACAGGGGCGACCTCAACTACTATGGCTACACCTTC. This gives the protein CASSPDRGDLNYYGYTF.

The chain employs TRBV2 and TRBJ2-5; the match to TRBD1 covers 8 bases. With the DNA end fitting TRBJ2-7 better, the J assignment may be wrong. Germline CDR1 SNHLY, CDR2 FYNNEI. This CDR3 has 14 residues. CDR3: CASLRGTGNYEQYF. CDR3 in DNA: TGTGCCAGCCTCCGAGGGACAGGAAACTACGAGCAGTACTTC.

The rearrangement uses TRBV18 and TRBJ1-6, with no clear D. The germline gives CDR1 KGHSH, CDR2 LQKENI. The V end was cut by 3 bases, the J end by 7 bases, with 10 bases between. This CDR3 spans 14 amino acids. The CDR3 sequence is CASSPSGQNSPLHF. As DNA, the CDR3 is TGTGCCAGCTCACCGTCTGGGCAAAATTCACCCCTCCACTTT.